These 22 T cell receptor beta chains originate from one sample sequenced in a study of T cell responses to AZD1222 COVID-19 vaccine. Repertoires were generated with immunoSEQ multiplex PCR, while TCRdb's copy carries only in-frame clones and drops some. Among roughly 75,000 clones listed, around 87% were seen once. The material was peripheral blood, obtained 28 days after the second AZD1222 dose. Source of these receptors: an adult who received the AZD1222 COVID-19 vaccine.

The rearrangement joins TRBV29-1 to TRBJ1-1; no reliable D call. The CDR3 totals 13 residues. Trimming pared 6 bases from V and 0 bases from J, leaving 11 bases between. CDR1 is SQVTM, CDR2 ANQGSEA, per germline. The CDR3, as DNA: TGCAGCGTCGATAGGGCAGTGAACACTGAAGCTTTCTTT. Its translation is CSVDRAVNTEAFF.

This clone has only a few counts. This sequence joins TRBV12-5 and TRBJ1-2; TRBD1 agrees at 7 bases. Losses at the gene ends were 4 bases for V and 0 bases for J; bases not matched to a gene: 8. The CDR3 loop spans 16 amino acids. Germline V gene data show CDR1 as LGHNT and CDR2 as FRNRAP. The CDR3 DNA follows: TGTGCTAGTGGTTCAAGGTTGACAGGGACTAACTATGGCTACACCTTC. It yields the protein CASGSRLTGTNYGYTF.

The sample holds one count of this clone. The chain couples TRBV27 to TRBJ2-6; D ambiguous. There are 13 residues in the CDR3. Germline-derived CDR1 and CDR2 are MNHEY and SMNVEV (reference sequence). Deletions cut 8 bases from V and 1 base from J, with 6 bases between. CDR3 DNA sequence: TGTGCCAGCCGGATATCTGGGGCCAACGTCCTGACTTTC. Translating gives CASRISGANVLTF.

The chain carries TRBV30 and TRBJ1-2; weak D call: TRBD1 (5 bases). The length of the CDR3 is 13 residues. The germline V gene encodes CDR1 GTSNPN and CDR2 SVGIG (reference sequence). V was clipped by 0 bases and J by 4 bases, with 9 bases between them. The CDR3 loop is CAWSVGGGYGYTF. DNA of the CDR3: TGTGCCTGGAGTGTCGGGGGAGGCTATGGCTACACCTTC.

This sequence joins TRBV2 and TRBJ1-1; perhaps TRBD1 as D (6 bases). Deletions cut 8 bases from V and 5 bases from J, with 18 bases between. The CDR3 consists of 14 residues. CDR1 and CDR2 (germline): SNHLY, FYNNEI. DNA for the CDR3: TGTGCCAGCCGAGGTTTCCAGGGGTGGACTGAAGCTTTCTTT. As protein: CASRGFQGWTEAFF.

This chain links TRBV7-9 with TRBJ1-2, with D maybe TRBD1 (5 bases). Germline-derived CDR1 and CDR2 are SEHNR and FQNEAQ (reference sequence). V was trimmed by 2 bases and J by 8 bases, leaving 12 bases between them. CDR3 length: 13 residues. CDR3 sequence: CASSLIGGDGYTF. The DNA of the CDR3 is TGTGCCAGCAGCTTAATTGGAGGGGACGGCTACACCTTC.

Regarding this clone: The junction and the germline gene differ at one end; a read error may be behind it. The chain carries TRBV28 and TRBJ1-2; perhaps TRBD1 as D (6 bases). This CDR3 has 13 residues. Germline V gives CDR1 MDHEN, CDR2 SYDVKM. The CDR3: CASSLELLGAVAF. The CDR3 DNA sequence: TGTGCCAGCAGTTTGGAACTGCTGGGGGCGGTCGCCTTC.

The CDR3 bases are TGTGCCACCAATGACAGGAGAGGAGAAGCTTTCTTT. Its protein is CATNDRRGEAFF. This chain joins TRBV24-1 and TRBJ1-1; a weak D match, TRBD1 (6 bases). This CDR3 contains 12 residues. CDR1 KGHDR and CDR2 SFDVKD come from the germline V gene. Trimming removed 8 bases from V and 8 bases from J, with 14 bases in between.

The V gene is TRBV7-8, the J gene TRBJ1-6; D unresolved. V gave up 3 bases and J gave up 8 bases, with 11 bases separating them. The CDR3 is made up of 14 amino acids. Germline V lookup: CDR1 SGHVS, CDR2 FQNEAQ. DNA of the CDR3: TGTGCCAGCAGCTTTAAGGGTCGTGATTCACCCCTCCACTTT. This sequence encodes CASSFKGRDSPLHF. The full variable domain, its missing parts supplied by reference TRBV7-8 and TRBJ1-6, is GAGVSQSPRYKVAKRGQDVALRCDPISGHVSLFWYQQALGQGPEFLTYFQNEAQLDKSGLPSDRFFAERPEGSVSTLKIQRTQQEDSAVYLCASSFKGRDSPLHFGNGTRLTVT.

The V call is TRBV7-6, the J call TRBJ2-5; D is unresolved. The CDR3 sequence is 12 residues long. CDR1 is SGHVS and CDR2 is FNYEAQ in the germline V gene. V lost 5 bases and J lost 5, with 9 bases in between. The CDR3 DNA is TGTGCCAGCAGCCAATTAGGGGAGACCCAGTACTTC. Translated: CASSQLGETQYF.

The CDR3 DNA follows: TGTGCCAGCAGCTTATTTTTCGGCGGAAGCTCCTACAATGAGCAGTTCTTC. It encodes CASSLFFGGSSYNEQFF. The chain carries TRBV11-2 and TRBJ2-1; no clear D. Trimming cost V 2 bases and J 0 bases, with 14 bases left between them. This CDR3 contains 17 residues. Germline CDR1 is SGHAT and CDR2 is FQNNGV.

This rearrangement joins TRBV14 to TRBJ2-7; no definite D call. Trimming took 0 bases from V and 1 from J, leaving 10 bases between them. CDR1 is SGHDN and CDR2 is FVKESK in the germline V gene. The CDR3 spans 15 residues. The DNA of the CDR3 is TGTGCCAGCAGCCAAGATTTGGCAAGGTCCTACGAGCAGTACTTC. It is translated as CASSQDLARSYEQYF.

Here the CDR3 DNA reads TGTGCCAGCACCCTAAGGCCATGGCGGAACACTGAAGCTTTCTTT. Amino acids: CASTLRPWRNTEAFF. The rearrangement joins TRBV28 to TRBJ1-1; D remains ambiguous. The CDR3 totals 15 residues. Trimming removed 7 bases at V and 1 base at J, with 16 bases between. Germline V CDR1 and CDR2: MDHEN, SYDVKM.

The V gene is TRBV6-2 or TRBV6-3, the J gene TRBJ2-1; 8 nucleotides agree with TRBD2. The CDR3 covers 14 residues. Losses at the gene ends were 5 bases for V and 8 bases for J; bases not matched to a gene: 8. The germline CDR1 and CDR2 sequences are MNHEY and SVGEGT. CDR3 protein: CASSIAGGKDEQFF. In DNA form, the CDR3 reads TGTGCCAGCAGTATTGCGGGGGGCAAGGATGAGCAGTTCTTC.

The J gene is TRBJ2-7, the V gene TRBV30; tentative D call: TRBD1 (6 bases). Per the germline V gene, CDR1 is GTSNPN and CDR2 is SVGIG (reference sequence). This CDR3 spans 14 amino acids. V dropped 2 bases and J dropped 0 bases, with 11 bases sitting between them. In DNA, the CDR3 is TGTGCCTGGAGTCCAGGGGACATCTCCTACGAGCAGTACTTC. As protein: CAWSPGDISYEQYF.

The J gene is TRBJ1-1, the V gene TRBV12-5; D not resolved. Germline loops: CDR1 LGHNT, CDR2 FRNRAP. The CDR3 sequence is 13 residues long. The V and J ends lost 5 bases and 1 base respectively, with 8 bases between them. CDR3 sequence (DNA): TGTGCTAGTGGTCGGGCCCAGAACACTGAAGCTTTCTTT. It encodes CASGRAQNTEAFF.

This clone was detected only once. The rearrangement links TRBV27 to TRBJ1-2, with no clear D. V lost 1 base and J 7 bases, leaving 13 bases between the germline ends. The CDR3 sequence is 14 residues long. The V gene's germline CDR1 is MNHEY and CDR2 SMNVEV (reference sequence). CDR3 bases: TGTGCCAGCAGTTTATATGGGCCCCCGGCTGGCTACACCTTC. Translating gives CASSLYGPPAGYTF.

The CDR3 loop reads CSVEPRGHEQYF. Here the CDR3 DNA reads TGCAGCGTTGAACCCAGGGGGCACGAGCAGTACTTC. The V and J genes are TRBV29-1 and TRBJ2-7, with 8 bases that match TRBD1. V was clipped by 2 bases and J by 5 bases; unmatched bases: 2. The CDR3 runs 12 residues. Germline values: CDR1 SQVTM, CDR2 ANQGSEA.

The V call is TRBV5-1, the J call TRBJ2-7; either TRBD1 or TRBD2 may fit D (5 bases each). V was cut by 0 bases and J by 6 bases, with 10 bases left in between. The V gene's germline CDR1 is SGHRS and CDR2 YFSETQ. The CDR3 consists of 13 residues. CDR3 nucleotides: TGCGCCAGCAGCTTGGCGGGGACGGGCGAGCAGTACTTC. Its protein is CASSLAGTGEQYF.

The V gene is TRBV2, the J gene TRBJ1-2, with 8 bases lining up with TRBD1. This CDR3 has 16 amino acids. With V trimmed by 6 bases and J by 8 bases, 17 bases remained unmatched. Germline V gives CDR1 SNHLY, CDR2 FYNNEI. The CDR3 is CASSSASRGQKEGYTF. CDR3 bases: TGTGCCAGCAGCTCAGCTTCCAGGGGGCAGAAAGAAGGCTACACCTTC.

The chain recombines TRBV3-1 (or the pseudogene TRBV3-2) with TRBJ1-2; TRBD1 matches at 7 bases. The J segment lost 4 bases and the V segment lost 1 base, leaving 3 bases of the junction unmatched. CDR3 length: 14 residues. Looked up from germline, CDR1 is LGHDT and CDR2 is YNNKEL (reference sequence). CDR3 loop: CASSQVQGVYGYTF. The CDR3 DNA sequence: TGTGCCAGCAGCCAAGTCCAGGGGGTCTATGGCTACACCTTC.

This clone appeared once. The chain uses TRBV11-2 and TRBJ2-5; no firm D call. The V and J ends lost 3 bases and 3 bases respectively, with 11 bases between them. This CDR3 has 14 residues. Germline V CDR1 and CDR2: SGHAT, FQNNGV. CDR3 nucleotides: TGTGCCAGCAGCTTCGGGCGAGTGAAAGAGACCCAGTACTTC. Its translation is CASSFGRVKETQYF.